This paragraph covers one TCR beta chain sequence. Its antigen is not known. The CDR3 covers 14 residues. Germline CDR1 reads SQVTM; CDR2 reads ANQGSEA. The entry originates in a study of CXCR3-negative and CXCR3-positive naive CD8 T cells. On the study more broadly: Summed over all libraries, TRB reads came to around 140 million, with about 1.5 +/- 0.3 million per library.

General observations from the study: Both naive subsets showed comparably high diversity, and memory CD8+ cells showed much lower diversity. Within a donor, both naive subsets shared TRBV-TRBJ usage, unlike memory cells. Relative to CXCR3-negative naive cells, CXCR3-positive naive cells had more hydrophobic TRB CDR3s.

The TRB cDNA libraries were prepared by 5' RACE with UMI labels. TCRdb re-called the 5' RACE reads and gives one entry per CDR3 protein, without DNA. The sample spans roughly 99,000 distinct CDR3 sequences; the ten largest clones claim around 1%. Sequenced: naive CXCR3+ CD8+ T cells from blood. Subset defined: CD45RO-CCR7+CD27+CD95- naive CD8+ T cells expressing CXCR3 (TNR3+). This clonotype was sampled from a human donor in good health. Some clones in this sample may be carry-over from other donors' samples. The chain joins TRBV29-1 to TRBJ2-7; the TCRdb D gene call, TRBD1, has no DNA to confirm it. CDR3 sequence: CSARLGGSSYEQYF.